This TCR beta chain was recovered during a study of T cells in Graves' hyperthyroidism and ophthalmopathy. RNA transcripts gave rise to amplified TCR beta CDR3 regions. HTBI primers drove first-round RT-PCR of the TCR CDR3. A single record per CDR3 protein comes from TCRdb applying MiXCR to the multiplex PCR reads. The data show a few hundred thousand distinct CDR3 sequences, approximately 16% seen once. The J segment lost 3 bases and the V segment lost 4 bases, leaving 8 bases of the junction unmatched. The germline V gene encodes CDR1 MGHDK and CDR2 SYGVNS. There are 15 residues in the CDR3. The rearrangement uses TRBV25-1 and TRBJ1-1; 7 bases are a match to TRBD1. The material sequenced was blood. This sequence originates from a woman in her forties with Graves' ophthalmopathy. CDR3 nucleotide sequence: TGTGCCAGCAGTGCCTTACAGGGGCGGGACACTGAAGCTTTCTTT. Its protein is CASSALQGRDTEAFF. Complete variable domain (other parts from reference TRBV25-1 and TRBJ1-1): EADIYQTPRYLVIGTGKKITLECSQTMGHDKMYWYQQDPGMELHLIHYSYGVNSTEKGDLSSESTVSRIRTEHFPLTLESARPSHTSQYLCASSALQGRDTEAFFGQGTRLTVV.